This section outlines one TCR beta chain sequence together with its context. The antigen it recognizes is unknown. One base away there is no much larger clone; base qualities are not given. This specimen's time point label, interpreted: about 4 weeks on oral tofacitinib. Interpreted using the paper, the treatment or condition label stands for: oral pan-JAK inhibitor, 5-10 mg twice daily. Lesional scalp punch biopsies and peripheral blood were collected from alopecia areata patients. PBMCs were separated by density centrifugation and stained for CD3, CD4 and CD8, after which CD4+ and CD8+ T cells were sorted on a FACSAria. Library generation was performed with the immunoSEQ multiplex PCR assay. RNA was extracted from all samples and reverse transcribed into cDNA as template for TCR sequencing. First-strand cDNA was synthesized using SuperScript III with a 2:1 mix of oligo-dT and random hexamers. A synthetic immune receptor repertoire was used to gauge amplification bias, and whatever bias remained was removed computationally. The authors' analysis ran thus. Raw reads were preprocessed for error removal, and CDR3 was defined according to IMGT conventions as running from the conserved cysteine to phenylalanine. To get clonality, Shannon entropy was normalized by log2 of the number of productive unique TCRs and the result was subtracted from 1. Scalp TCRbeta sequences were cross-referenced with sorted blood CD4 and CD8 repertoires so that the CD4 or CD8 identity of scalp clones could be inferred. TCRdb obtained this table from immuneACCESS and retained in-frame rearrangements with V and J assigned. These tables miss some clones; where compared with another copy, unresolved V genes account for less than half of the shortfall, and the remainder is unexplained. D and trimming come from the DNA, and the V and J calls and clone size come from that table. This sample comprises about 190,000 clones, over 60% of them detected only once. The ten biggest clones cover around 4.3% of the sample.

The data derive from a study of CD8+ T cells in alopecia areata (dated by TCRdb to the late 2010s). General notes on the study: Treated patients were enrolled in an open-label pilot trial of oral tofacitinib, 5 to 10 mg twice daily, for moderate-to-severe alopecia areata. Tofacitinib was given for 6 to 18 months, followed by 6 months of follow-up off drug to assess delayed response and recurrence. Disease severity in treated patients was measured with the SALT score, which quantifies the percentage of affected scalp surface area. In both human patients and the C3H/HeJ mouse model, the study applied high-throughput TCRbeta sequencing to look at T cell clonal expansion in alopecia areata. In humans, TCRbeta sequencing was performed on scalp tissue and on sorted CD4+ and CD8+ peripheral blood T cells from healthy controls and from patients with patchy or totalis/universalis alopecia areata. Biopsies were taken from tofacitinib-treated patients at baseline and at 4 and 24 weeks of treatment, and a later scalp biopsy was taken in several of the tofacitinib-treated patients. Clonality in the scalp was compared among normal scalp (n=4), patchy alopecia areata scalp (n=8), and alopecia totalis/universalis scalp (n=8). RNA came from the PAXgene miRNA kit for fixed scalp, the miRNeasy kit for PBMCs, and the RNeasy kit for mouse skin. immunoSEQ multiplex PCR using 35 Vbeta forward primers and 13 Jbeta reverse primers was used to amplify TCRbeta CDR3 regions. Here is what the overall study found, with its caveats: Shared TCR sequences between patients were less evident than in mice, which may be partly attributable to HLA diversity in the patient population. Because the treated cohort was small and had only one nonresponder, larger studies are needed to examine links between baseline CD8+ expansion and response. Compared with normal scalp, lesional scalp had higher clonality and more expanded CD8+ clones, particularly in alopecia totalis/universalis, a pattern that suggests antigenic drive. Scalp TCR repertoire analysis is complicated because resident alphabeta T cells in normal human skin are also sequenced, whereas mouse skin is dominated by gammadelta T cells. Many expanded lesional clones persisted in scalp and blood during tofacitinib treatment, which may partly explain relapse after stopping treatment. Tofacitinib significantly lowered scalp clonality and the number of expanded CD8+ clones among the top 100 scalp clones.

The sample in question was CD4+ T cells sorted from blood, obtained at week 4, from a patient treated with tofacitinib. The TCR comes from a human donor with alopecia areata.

CDR3 reads: CASSFSDRGLDEQYF. Here is the DNA: TGTGCCAGCAGTTTTTCTGACAGGGGGCTCGACGAGCAGTACTTC. The sequence links TRBV27 to TRBJ2-7, with 10 junctional bases fitting TRBD1. Sequences MNHEY (CDR1) and SMNVEV (CDR2) are obtained from the germline V gene (reference sequence). After removal of 3 bases from V and 5 bases from J, the junction retains 7 bases not matched to a gene. The CDR3, from cysteine to phenylalanine, totals 15 residues. Only the CDR3 region is kept as DNA, spanning 45 bases read in frame from base 1.